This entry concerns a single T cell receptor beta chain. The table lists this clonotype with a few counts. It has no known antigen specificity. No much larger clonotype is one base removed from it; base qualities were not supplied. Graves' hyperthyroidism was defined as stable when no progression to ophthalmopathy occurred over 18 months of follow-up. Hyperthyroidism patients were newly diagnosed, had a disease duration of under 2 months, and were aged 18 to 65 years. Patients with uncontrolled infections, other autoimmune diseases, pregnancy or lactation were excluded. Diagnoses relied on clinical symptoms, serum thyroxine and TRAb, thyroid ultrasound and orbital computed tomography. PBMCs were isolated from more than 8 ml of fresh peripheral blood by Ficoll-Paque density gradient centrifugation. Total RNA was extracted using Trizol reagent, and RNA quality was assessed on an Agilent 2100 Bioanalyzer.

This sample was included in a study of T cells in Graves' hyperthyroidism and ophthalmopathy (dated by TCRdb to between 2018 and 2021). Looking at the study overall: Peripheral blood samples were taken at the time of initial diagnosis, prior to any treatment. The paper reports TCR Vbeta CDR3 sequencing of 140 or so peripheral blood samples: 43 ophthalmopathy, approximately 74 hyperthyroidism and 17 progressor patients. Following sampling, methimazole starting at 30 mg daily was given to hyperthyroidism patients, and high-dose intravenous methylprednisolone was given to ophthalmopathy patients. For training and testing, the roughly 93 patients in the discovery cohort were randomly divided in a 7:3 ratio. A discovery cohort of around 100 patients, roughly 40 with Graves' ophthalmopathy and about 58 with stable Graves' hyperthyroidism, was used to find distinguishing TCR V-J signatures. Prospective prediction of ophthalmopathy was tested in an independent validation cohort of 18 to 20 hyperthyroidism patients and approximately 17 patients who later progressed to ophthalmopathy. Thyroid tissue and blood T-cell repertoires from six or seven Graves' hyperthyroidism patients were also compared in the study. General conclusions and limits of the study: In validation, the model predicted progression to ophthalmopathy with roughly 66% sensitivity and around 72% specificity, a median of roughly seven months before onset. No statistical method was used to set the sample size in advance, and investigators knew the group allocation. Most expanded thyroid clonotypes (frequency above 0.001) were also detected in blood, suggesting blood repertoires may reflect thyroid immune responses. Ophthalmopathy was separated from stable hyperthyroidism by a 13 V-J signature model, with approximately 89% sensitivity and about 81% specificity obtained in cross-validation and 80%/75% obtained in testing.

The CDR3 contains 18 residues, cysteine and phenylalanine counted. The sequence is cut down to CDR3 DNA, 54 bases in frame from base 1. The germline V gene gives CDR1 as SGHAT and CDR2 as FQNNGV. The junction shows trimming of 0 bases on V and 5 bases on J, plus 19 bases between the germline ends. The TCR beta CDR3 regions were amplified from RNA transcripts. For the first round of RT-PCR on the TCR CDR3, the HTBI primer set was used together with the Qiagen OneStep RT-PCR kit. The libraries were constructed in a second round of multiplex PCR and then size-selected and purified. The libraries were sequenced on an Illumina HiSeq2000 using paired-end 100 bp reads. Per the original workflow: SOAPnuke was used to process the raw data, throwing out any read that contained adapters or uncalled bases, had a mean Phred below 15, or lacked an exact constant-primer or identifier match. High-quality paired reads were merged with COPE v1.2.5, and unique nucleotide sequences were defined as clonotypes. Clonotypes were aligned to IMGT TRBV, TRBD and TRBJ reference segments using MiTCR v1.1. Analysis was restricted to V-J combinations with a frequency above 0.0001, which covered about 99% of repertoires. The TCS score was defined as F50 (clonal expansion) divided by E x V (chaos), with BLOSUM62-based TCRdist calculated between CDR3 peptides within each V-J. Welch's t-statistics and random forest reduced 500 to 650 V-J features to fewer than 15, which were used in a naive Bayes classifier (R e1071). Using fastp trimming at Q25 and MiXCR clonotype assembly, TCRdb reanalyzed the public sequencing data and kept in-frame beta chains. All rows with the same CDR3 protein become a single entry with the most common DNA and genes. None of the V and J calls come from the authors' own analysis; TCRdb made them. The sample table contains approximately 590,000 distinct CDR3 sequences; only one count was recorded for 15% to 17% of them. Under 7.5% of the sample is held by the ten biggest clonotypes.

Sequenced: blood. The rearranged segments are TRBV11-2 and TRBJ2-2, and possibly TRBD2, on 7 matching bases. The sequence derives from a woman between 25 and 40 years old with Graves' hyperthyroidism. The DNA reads TGTGCCAGCAGCTTAGAACGAGGGGGAGGGCCGGTAACCGGGGAGCTGTTTTTT. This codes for CASSLERGGGPVTGELFF.